This T cell receptor beta chain derives from a study of blood T cell repertoires in COVID-19. Study summary: Some COVID-19 samples were acute and others convalescent; all came from the United States, Italy and Spain.

A Seattle source enrolled patients during active infection and followed them longitudinally. In the study's own analysis: Reference gene primer amplification in the assay estimated nucleated cell counts. Sequenced by immunoSEQ multiplex PCR; TCRdb stores in-frame clones only, minus some. The V and J calls and clone size are taken from that table; D and trimming were inferred from the DNA. The data contain tens of thousands of clones, about 80% of them seen just once; the ten biggest clones take up around 21%. The V and J ends lost 7 bases and 2 bases, in that order; junction bases with no gene match: 4. The germline gives CDR1 LNHDA, CDR2 SQIVND (reference sequence). There are 15 residues in the CDR3.

The V call is TRBV19, the J call TRBJ2-2; 10 bases are a match to TRBD2. The sequence derives from a man younger than 40 with COVID-19, enrolled during active disease. The sample was peripheral blood. The DNA of the CDR3 is TGTGCCAGTACTAGCGGGAGTTATAACACCGGGGAGCTGTTTTTT. Its protein is CASTSGSYNTGELFF.